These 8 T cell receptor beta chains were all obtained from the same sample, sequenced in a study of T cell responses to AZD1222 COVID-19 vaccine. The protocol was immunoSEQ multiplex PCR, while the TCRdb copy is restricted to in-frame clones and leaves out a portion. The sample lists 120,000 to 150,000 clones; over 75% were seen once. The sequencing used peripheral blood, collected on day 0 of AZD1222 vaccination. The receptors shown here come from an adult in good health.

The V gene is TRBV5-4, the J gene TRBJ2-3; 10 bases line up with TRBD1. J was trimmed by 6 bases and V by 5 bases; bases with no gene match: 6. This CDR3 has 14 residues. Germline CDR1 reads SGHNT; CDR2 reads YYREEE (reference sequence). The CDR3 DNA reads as TGTGCCAGCAGGACAGGGGGCGCATTGGATACGCAGTATTTT. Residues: CASRTGGALDTQYF.

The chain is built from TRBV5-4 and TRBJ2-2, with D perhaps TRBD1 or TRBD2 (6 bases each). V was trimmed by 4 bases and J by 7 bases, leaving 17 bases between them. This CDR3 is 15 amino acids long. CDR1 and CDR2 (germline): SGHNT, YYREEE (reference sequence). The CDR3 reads CASSIPVGGGGELFF. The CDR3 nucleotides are TGTGCCAGCAGCATCCCCGTCGGAGGGGGCGGGGAGCTGTTTTTT.

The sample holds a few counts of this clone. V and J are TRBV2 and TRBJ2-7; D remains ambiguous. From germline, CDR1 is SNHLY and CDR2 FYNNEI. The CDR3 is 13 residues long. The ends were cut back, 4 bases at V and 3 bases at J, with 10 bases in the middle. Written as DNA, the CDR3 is TGTGCCAGCAGTGCCAGTGCCTACTACGAGCAGTACTTC. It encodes CASSASAYYEQYF.

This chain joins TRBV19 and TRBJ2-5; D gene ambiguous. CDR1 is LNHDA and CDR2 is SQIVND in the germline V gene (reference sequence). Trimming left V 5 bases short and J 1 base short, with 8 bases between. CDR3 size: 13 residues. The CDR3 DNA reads TGTGCCAGTAGTGCGGTAGTCCAAGAGACCCAGTACTTC. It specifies CASSAVVQETQYF.

CDR3 nucleotide sequence: TGTGCCAGCAGTTACGGCGGAAGTGGGGGAACTTTGACCTACGAGCAGTACTTC. Translation: CASSYGGSGGTLTYEQYF. V is TRBV6-2 or TRBV6-3 and J is TRBJ2-7; D possibly uses TRBD1 or TRBD2 (5 bases each). Trimming took off 2 bases at V and 2 bases at J, with 22 bases between the two ends. CDR3 length: 18 residues. Germline V gene sequence: CDR1 MNHEY, CDR2 SVGEGT.

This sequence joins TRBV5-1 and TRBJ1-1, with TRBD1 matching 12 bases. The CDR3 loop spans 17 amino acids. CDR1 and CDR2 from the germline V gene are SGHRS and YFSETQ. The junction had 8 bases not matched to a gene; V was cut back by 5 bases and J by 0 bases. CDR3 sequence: CASRPGQGAFMNTEAFF. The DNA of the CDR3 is TGCGCCAGCAGGCCGGGACAGGGGGCCTTCATGAACACTGAAGCTTTCTTT. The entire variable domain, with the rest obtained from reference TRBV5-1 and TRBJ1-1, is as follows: KAGVTQTPRYLIKTRGQQVTLSCSPISGHRSVSWYQQTPGQGLQFLFEYFSETQRNKGNFPGRFSGRQFSNSRSEMNVSTLELGDSALYLCASRPGQGAFMNTEAFFGQGTRLTVV.

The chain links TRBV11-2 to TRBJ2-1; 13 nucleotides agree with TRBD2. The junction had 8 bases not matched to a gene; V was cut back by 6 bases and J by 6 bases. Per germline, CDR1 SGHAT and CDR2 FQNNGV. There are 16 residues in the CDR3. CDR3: CASSSGGLAGSNEQFF. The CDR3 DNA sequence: TGTGCCAGCAGTAGTGGGGGACTAGCGGGATCCAATGAGCAGTTCTTC.

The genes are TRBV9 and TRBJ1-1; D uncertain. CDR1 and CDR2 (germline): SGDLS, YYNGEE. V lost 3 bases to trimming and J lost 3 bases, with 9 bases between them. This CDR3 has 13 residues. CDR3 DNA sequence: TGTGCCAGCAGCGACGGGCCTCACACTGAAGCTTTCTTT. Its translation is CASSDGPHTEAFF.